The entry that follows covers one T cell receptor beta chain sequence. Its antigen target is currently unknown. No much larger clone exists at a distance of one base, and base qualities are not known. Sequencing instrument: Illumina HiSeq 1500. The raw public reads went through TCRdb reprocessing: fastp at Q25, MiXCR clone calling, in-frame beta chains kept. Rows with one shared CDR3 protein collapse into an entry with the most common genes and DNA. Within this sample are a few hundred thousand distinct CDR3 sequences, with roughly 42% of them counted one time only. Roughly 50% of the sample comes from the top ten. V is clipped by 6 bases and J by 5 bases, and the sequence between their germline boundaries is 17 bases long. The germline V gene (reference sequence) specifies MNHEY as CDR1 and SMNVEV as CDR2. The CDR3 starts with the cysteine, ends with the phenylalanine, and has 16 residues. Left in the record is the CDR3 DNA by itself, 48 bases read in frame from the first base.

The sample is drawn from a study of T cell repertoires in cytomegalovirus infection (dated by TCRdb to about 2019). Looking at the study overall: Recently identified HLA-C-restricted CMV epitopes, whose presentation resists viral immunomodulation, were targeted by peptide stimulations together with well-studied HLA-B-restricted epitopes. Donor HLA type was relevant to the analysis, as public TCR beta signatures indicated carriage of CMV infection together with the matching HLA type. Results the study describes overall, beyond this receptor: In both this cohort and an independent roughly 350-donor cohort, the cumulative frequency of public TCR beta family members distinguished carriers of CMV infection plus the relevant HLA type. The ex vivo response was dominated by HLA-C-restricted CMV-specific TCR beta clonotypes, and the single most frequent clonotype in two of eight donors was supplied by these HLA-C-restricted clonotypes.

The treatment or condition tag for this specimen amounts to: in vitro stimulation with specific CMV peptide epitopes to enrich CMV-specific T cells. This TCR was sampled from a human donor in good health (CMV status not recorded). Some clones in this sample may be carry-over from other donors' samples. This chain is built from TRBV27 and TRBJ1-6; the D gene is possibly TRBD1, with 5 bases matching. The sequenced sample was cultured PBMCs, obtained from culture after CMV antigen stimulation. The encoded CDR3 is CASRLGVSKDNSPLHF. The DNA sequence is given as TGTGCCAGCAGGTTAGGGGTCAGTAAAGATAATTCACCCCTCCACTTT.